These T cell receptor beta chains were read from a single sample in a study of identical twins. TCRdb ran MiXCR on the 5' RACE reads and lists one entry per CDR3 protein. The data contain hundreds of thousands of distinct CDR3 sequences, under 10% of them singletons. Another study also made use of these data, one on yellow fever vaccine responses in identical twins.

The sample was memory (CD45RO+) T cells sorted from blood. These TCRs come from a woman aged 18-29 years in good health. CDR3s include the opening cysteine and the closing phenylalanine or tryptophan. The D gene is left open where the match is weak. Rows may omit the clone size; those that give it use once, few, many or a size class.

CDR3,DNA,size,J,V,D
CATSDRARPQHF,TGTGCCACCAGTGATAGAGCTCGGCCCCAGCATTTT,many,TRBJ1-5,TRBV24-1,.
CASSSQGLSRDTQYF,TGCGCCAGCAGCTCTCAGGGACTCTCTCGCGATACGCAGTATTTT,many,TRBJ2-3,TRBV4-1,.
CASSASGKSGELFF,TGTGCCAGCAGTGCAAGCGGGAAATCCGGGGAGCTGTTTTTT,.,TRBJ2-2,TRBV2,TRBD2
CSASLSPEEPQHF,TGCAGTGCTAGCTTGTCCCCGGAAGAGCCCCAGCATTTT,.,TRBJ1-5,TRBV20-1,.
CASSSSGTPDTQYF,TGTGCCAGCAGTTCCTCCGGGACTCCGGATACGCAGTATTTT,few,TRBJ2-3,TRBV12-3/TRBV12-4,.
CAISEIRNEQFF,TGTGCCATCAGTGAAATAAGGAATGAGCAGTTCTTC,many,TRBJ2-1,TRBV10-3,.
CSASWDRYTDTQYF,TGCAGTGCTAGCTGGGACAGATACACAGATACGCAGTATTTT,few,TRBJ2-3,TRBV20-1,TRBD1
CASVGEQFF,TGTGCCAGTGTGGGGGAGCAGTTCTTC,.,TRBJ2-1,TRBV9,.
CSVLKGTDTQYF,TGCAGCGTTCTCAAGGGTACAGATACGCAGTATTTT,few,TRBJ2-3,TRBV29-1,.
CASSQTGEETQYF,TGTGCCAGCAGTCAGACGGGGGAAGAGACCCAGTACTTC,.,TRBJ2-5,TRBV7-9,.
CSGGTAYEQYF,TGCAGCGGCGGGACAGCCTACGAGCAGTACTTC,.,TRBJ2-7,TRBV29-1,.
CASSLWGSGYSGELFF,TGTGCCAGCAGCTTGTGGGGTAGCGGTTATTCCGGGGAGCTGTTTTTT,many,TRBJ2-2,TRBV5-8,.
CSARAKGHANVLTF,TGCAGTGCTAGAGCCAAAGGGCACGCCAACGTCCTGACTTTC,few,TRBJ2-6,TRBV20-1,.
CASSLTGASFYSIQYF,TGTGCCAGCAGTCTCACAGGGGCTAGCTTTTATAGCATCCAGTACTTC,few,TRBJ2-5,TRBV11-2,TRBD1
CASSQERLARTYEQYF,TGTGCCAGCAGCCAAGAGAGGCTAGCTAGGACCTACGAGCAGTACTTC,.,TRBJ2-7,TRBV3-1,.
CTQALGENTDTQYF,TGTACCCAGGCCCTTGGGGAGAACACAGATACGCAGTATTTT,.,TRBJ2-3,TRBV28,.
CASSYSGGVGTGELFF,TGTGCCAGCAGTTACTCGGGAGGGGTGGGCACCGGGGAGCTGTTTTTT,many,TRBJ2-2,TRBV6-5,TRBD2
CASSYRGGHTGELFF,TGTGCCAGCAGCTACCGTGGGGGTCACACCGGGGAGCTGTTTTTT,many,TRBJ2-2,TRBV12-3/TRBV12-4,.
CASSRGSGGARGTDTQYF,TGTGCCAGCAGCAGGGGCAGCGGGGGGGCCCGGGGCACAGATACGCAGTATTTT,few,TRBJ2-3,TRBV9,TRBD2
CASSSTGTGLASYEQYF,TGTGCCAGCAGCTCAACCGGGACGGGCCTGGCGAGCTACGAGCAGTACTTC,.,TRBJ2-7,TRBV6-2/TRBV6-3,.
CASSQDGGGLSKNIQYF,TGTGCCAGCAGCCAAGATGGGGGGGGCTTGAGCAAAAACATTCAGTACTTC,many,TRBJ2-4,TRBV4-2,.
CSVRGWGAVETQYF,TGCAGCGTCAGGGGATGGGGGGCAGTAGAGACCCAGTACTTC,many,TRBJ2-5,TRBV29-1,.
CASSYSRVGGETQYF,TGTGCCAGCAGTTACTCGAGGGTAGGGGGCGAAACCCAGTACTTC,.,TRBJ2-5,TRBV6-5,TRBD1
CASSQWAGKETQYF,TGCGCCAGCAGCCAGTGGGCGGGAAAAGAGACCCAGTACTTC,many,TRBJ2-5,TRBV4-3,.
CASGFGGSVADTQYF,TGTGCCAGCGGTTTTGGCGGGAGTGTGGCAGATACGCAGTATTTT,many,TRBJ2-3,TRBV27,TRBD2
CASSRLPSRGISYNEQFF,TGTGCCAGCAGTCGACTACCCTCCAGGGGTATCTCCTACAATGAGCAGTTCTTC,.,TRBJ2-1,TRBV27,.
CATSRDLVQGAYEQYF,TGTGCCACCAGCAGAGATTTGGTGCAGGGAGCCTACGAGCAGTACTTC,few,TRBJ2-7,TRBV15,.
CASSARDRGYRDTQYF,TGTGCCAGCAGCGCCCGGGACAGGGGCTATAGAGATACGCAGTATTTT,few,TRBJ2-3,TRBV11-2,TRBD1
CASSPMGREGRETQYF,TGTGCCAGCAGCCCCATGGGGCGGGAGGGCCGGGAGACCCAGTACTTC,.,TRBJ2-5,TRBV7-2,TRBD2
CASRGQGFETQYF,TGTGCCAGCAGGGGACAGGGATTTGAGACCCAGTACTTC,.,TRBJ2-5,TRBV28,TRBD1
CSARDPRTRGSYNEQFF,TGCAGTGCTAGAGACCCCAGGACTAGGGGTTCCTACAATGAGCAGTTCTTC,.,TRBJ2-1,TRBV20-1,TRBD2